This TCR beta chain was recovered during a study of lymphopenia after photon versus proton radiotherapy. Only in-frame clones appear in the TCRdb table, and some are missing; sequencing was by immunoSEQ multiplex PCR. The sample comprises about 83,000 clones, 83% of which are singletons, and over 1.2% rests with the top ten. V trimming: 2 bases; J trimming: 5 bases; junction bases outside the gene matches: 13. Germline V gene lookup returns CDR1 SNHLY and CDR2 FYNNEI. This CDR3 has 20 residues. The sample here was peripheral blood, taken from a patient treated with proton-based radiotherapy. This chain joins TRBV2 and TRBJ2-2; 14 positions match TRBD2. The receptor was derived from a man aged 55 to 70 with pancreatic cancer. CDR3 in amino acids: CASSERGGLAGVFGTGELFF. The CDR3 nucleotides read TGTGCCAGCAGTGAAAGGGGGGGACTAGCGGGAGTGTTTGGGACCGGGGAGCTGTTTTTT.